The entry below gives a single TCR beta chain sequence along with its context. CDR1 and CDR2 (germline): SGHAT, FQNNGV. The CDR3 is 12 amino acids. Trimming cost V 5 bases and J 6 bases, with 11 bases left between them. Measured with immunoSEQ multiplex PCR; TCRdb has only the in-frame clones, and not every one. The table lists 250,000 to 300,000 clones, around 88% of them singletons. The data belong to a study of blood T cell repertoires in COVID-19. The sequence was obtained from a man aged 40-49 years who had recovered from COVID-19. Material for sequencing was PBMCs or T cells enriched from blood (not recorded which). The J gene is TRBJ2-7, the V gene TRBV11-2; no reliable D call. Written as DNA, the CDR3 is TGTGCCAGCAGCATAAATGGGCCCGAGCAGTACTTC. This sequence encodes CASSINGPEQYF. Using reference TRBV11-2 and TRBJ2-7 for the parts outside the CDR3, the full variable domain is EAGVAQSPRYKIIEKRQSVAFWCNPISGHATLYWYQQILGQGPKLLIQFQNNGVVDDSQLPKDRFSAERLKGVDSTLKIQPAKLEDSAVYLCASSINGPEQYFGPGTRLTVT.